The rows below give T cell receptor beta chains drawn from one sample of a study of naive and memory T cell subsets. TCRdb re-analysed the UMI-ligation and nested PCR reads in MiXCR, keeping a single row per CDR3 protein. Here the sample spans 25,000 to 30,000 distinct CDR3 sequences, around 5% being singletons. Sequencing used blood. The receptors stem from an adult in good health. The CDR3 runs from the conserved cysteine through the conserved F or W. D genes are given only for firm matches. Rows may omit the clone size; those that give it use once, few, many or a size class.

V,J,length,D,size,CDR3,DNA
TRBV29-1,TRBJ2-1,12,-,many,CSVAVLANEQFF,TGCAGCGTTGCTGTTCTAGCGAATGAGCAGTTCTTC
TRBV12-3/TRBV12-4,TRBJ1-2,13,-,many,CASSLAWHLGYTF,TGTGCCAGCAGTTTAGCGTGGCACCTTGGCTACACCTTC
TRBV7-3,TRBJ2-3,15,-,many,CASSLRGVHTDTQYF,TGTGCCAGCAGCCTCAGAGGGGTTCACACAGATACGCAGTATTTT
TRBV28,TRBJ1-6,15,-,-,CASSSQTGAVSPLHF,TGTGCCAGCAGCAGCCAAACAGGCGCGGTTTCACCCCTCCACTTT
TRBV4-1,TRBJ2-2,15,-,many,CASSRELLNTGELFF,TGCGCCAGCAGCCGGGAACTGCTCAACACCGGGGAGCTGTTTTTT
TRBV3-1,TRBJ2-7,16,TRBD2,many,CASSPYGKGLDYEQYF,TGTGCCAGCAGCCCGTATGGAAAAGGACTAGACTACGAGCAGTACTTC
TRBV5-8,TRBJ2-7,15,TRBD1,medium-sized,CASSLGTGSFYEQYF,TGTGCCAGCAGCCTCGGGACAGGGAGCTTCTACGAGCAGTACTTC
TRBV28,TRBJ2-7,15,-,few,CASSGDRDHQDEQYF,TGTGCCAGCAGTGGTGACCGGGATCACCAAGACGAGCAGTACTTC
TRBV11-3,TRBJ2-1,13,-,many,CASSPRQEGEQFF,TGTGCCAGCAGCCCCCGACAGGAAGGTGAGCAGTTCTTC
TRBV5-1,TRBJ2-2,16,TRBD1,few,CASSSDRGLRTGELFF,TGCGCCAGCAGCTCGGACAGGGGGCTTCGGACCGGGGAGCTGTTTTTT
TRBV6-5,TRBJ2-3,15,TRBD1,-,CASSIGTGYTDTQYF,TGTGCCAGCAGCATCGGGACAGGCTACACAGATACGCAGTATTTT
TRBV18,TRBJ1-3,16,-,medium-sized,CASSPVPQGKGNTIYF,TGTGCCAGCTCACCAGTGCCACAGGGAAAAGGAAACACCATATATTTT
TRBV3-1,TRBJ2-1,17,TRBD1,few,CASSQIGQGNSYNEQFF,TGTGCCAGCAGCCAAATCGGACAGGGGAACTCCTACAATGAGCAGTTCTTC
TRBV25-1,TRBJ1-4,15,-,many,CASSEFKGVFEKLFF,TGTGCCAGCAGTGAATTCAAGGGGGTTTTTGAAAAACTGTTTTTT
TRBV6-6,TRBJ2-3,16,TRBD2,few,CASSALAGGGADTQYF,TGTGCCAGCAGTGCGCTAGCGGGAGGAGGGGCAGATACGCAGTATTTT
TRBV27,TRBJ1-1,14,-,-,CASSFSGGGTEAFF,TGTGCCAGCAGTTTTTCAGGAGGGGGCACTGAAGCTTTCTTT
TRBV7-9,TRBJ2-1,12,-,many,CASSPHLNEQFF,TGTGCCAGCAGCCCCCACCTCAATGAGCAGTTCTTC
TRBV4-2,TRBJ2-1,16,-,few,CASSLRGALEGNEQFF,TGTGCCAGCAGCCTCCGAGGGGCCCTAGAAGGCAATGAGCAGTTCTTC
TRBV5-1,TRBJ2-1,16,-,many,CASSLNLASSYNEQFF,TGCGCCAGCAGCCTAAATCTAGCTTCGTCATACAATGAGCAGTTCTTC